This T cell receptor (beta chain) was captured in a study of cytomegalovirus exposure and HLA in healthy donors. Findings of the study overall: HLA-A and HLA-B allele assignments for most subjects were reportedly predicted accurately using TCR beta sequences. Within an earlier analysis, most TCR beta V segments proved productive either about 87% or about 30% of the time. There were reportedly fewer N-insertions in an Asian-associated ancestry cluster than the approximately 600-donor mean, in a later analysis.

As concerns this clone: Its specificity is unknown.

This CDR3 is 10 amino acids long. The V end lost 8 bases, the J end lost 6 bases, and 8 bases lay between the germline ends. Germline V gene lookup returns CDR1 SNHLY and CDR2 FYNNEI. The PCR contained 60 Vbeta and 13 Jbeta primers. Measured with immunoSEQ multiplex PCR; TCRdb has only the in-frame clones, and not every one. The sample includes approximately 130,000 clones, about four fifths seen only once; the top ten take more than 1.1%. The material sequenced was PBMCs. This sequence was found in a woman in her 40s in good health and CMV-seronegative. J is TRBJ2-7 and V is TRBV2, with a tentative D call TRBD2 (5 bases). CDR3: CASGRGEQYF. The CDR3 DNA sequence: TGTGCCAGCGGTCGGGGCGAGCAGTACTTC.